This TCR beta chain was documented in a study of blood T cell repertoires in COVID-19. The CDR3 length is 11 residues. The V end was cut by 8 bases, the J end by 7 bases, with 11 bases between. Germline loops: CDR1 LNHDA, CDR2 SQIVND (reference sequence). Per the study methods: Amplification with reference gene primers provided the estimates of nucleated cell counts. Assay used: immunoSEQ multiplex PCR; TCRdb lists only in-frame clones, some missing. The V and J calls and the clone size are those of that table, but D and trimming were determined from the DNA. This table holds 200,000 to 250,000 clones, roughly 90% found once.

The V and J genes are TRBV19 and TRBJ1-1, with a possible D match to TRBD1 (5 bases). The receptor comes from a woman in her sixties or seventies with acute or convalescent COVID-19. Sequenced sample: peripheral blood. The CDR3 DNA follows: TGTGCCAGTGACGGACACTATGAAGCTTTCTTT. Amino acids: CASDGHYEAFF.